Listed below are T cell receptor beta chains from one sample, sequenced in a study of cytomegalovirus exposure and HLA in healthy donors. This table comes from immunoSEQ multiplex PCR, and its TCRdb copy is limited to in-frame clones, with some not included. The table lists around 150,000 clones, around 74% of them singletons. The sequencing input was PBMCs. These receptors originate from a man in his fifties in good health and CMV-seropositive. Both conserved end residues are part of each CDR3. The order of the fields is J gene, clone size, V gene, D gene, CDR3 DNA, CDR3 protein. D genes are given only for firm matches. A clone size is listed for some rows: how often the clone was seen (once, few, many), or a class if it is expanded.

j_call: TRBJ1-6; clone_size: .; v_call: TRBV5-1; d_call: TRBD1; cdr3_nt: TGCGCCAGCAGCTTGGGGACAGGGATTTCTTCACCCCTCCACTTT; cdr3_aa: CASSLGTGISSPLHF
j_call: TRBJ2-3; clone_size: few; v_call: TRBV7-3; d_call: TRBD2; cdr3_nt: TGTGCCAGCAGCTTAGCGCTAGCGGGAGATACGCAGTATTTT; cdr3_aa: CASSLALAGDTQYF
j_call: TRBJ1-2; clone_size: .; v_call: TRBV14; d_call: TRBD1; cdr3_nt: TGTGCCAGCAGCCAAAGGGGACAGTTTTACTATGGCTACACCTTC; cdr3_aa: CASSQRGQFYYGYTF
j_call: TRBJ2-5; clone_size: .; v_call: TRBV7-9; d_call: .; cdr3_nt: TGTGCCAGCAGCTTAGTGGCCGCCCAAGAGACCCAGTACTTC; cdr3_aa: CASSLVAAQETQYF
j_call: TRBJ2-7; clone_size: .; v_call: TRBV7-9; d_call: .; cdr3_nt: TGTTCCAGCAGCTTAGCGCCAGGGCGGCTACTCGGTCTGGAGCAGTACTTC; cdr3_aa: CSSSLAPGRLLGLEQYF
j_call: TRBJ2-4; clone_size: .; v_call: TRBV5-1; d_call: .; cdr3_nt: TGCGCCAGCAGCAGCGGGACATTAGCCAAAAACATTCAGTACTTC; cdr3_aa: CASSSGTLAKNIQYF
j_call: TRBJ1-1; clone_size: .; v_call: TRBV7-9; d_call: .; cdr3_nt: TGTGCCAGCAGCTACAATGCTGAAGCTTTCTTT; cdr3_aa: CASSYNAEAFF
j_call: TRBJ2-2; clone_size: .; v_call: TRBV10-3; d_call: .; cdr3_nt: TGTGCCATCAGTGACCATCCCGGGGAGCTGTTTTTT; cdr3_aa: CAISDHPGELFF
j_call: TRBJ2-7; clone_size: few; v_call: TRBV5-8; d_call: .; cdr3_nt: TGTGCCAGCAGCTTGTGGGCGGGTGGAGGAACCTACGAGCAGTACTTC; cdr3_aa: CASSLWAGGGTYEQYF
j_call: TRBJ2-7; clone_size: .; v_call: TRBV5-6; d_call: .; cdr3_nt: TGTGCCAGCAGCTTGATCAGGGTCCACGAGCAGTACTTC; cdr3_aa: CASSLIRVHEQYF
j_call: TRBJ2-7; clone_size: few; v_call: TRBV11-2; d_call: .; cdr3_nt: TGTGCCAGCAGCTTAGATAACTACGAGCAGTACTTC; cdr3_aa: CASSLDNYEQYF
j_call: TRBJ2-1; clone_size: .; v_call: TRBV7-9; d_call: .; cdr3_nt: TGTGCCAGCAGCCAACAGGGTGCTTGGCTATACAATGAGCAGTTCTTC; cdr3_aa: CASSQQGAWLYNEQFF
j_call: TRBJ2-1; clone_size: .; v_call: TRBV5-6; d_call: TRBD2; cdr3_nt: TGTGCCAGCAGCTTGGCAGGGGGGCGTCCTAGCGGGAGGGTCAATGAGCAGTTCTTC; cdr3_aa: CASSLAGGRPSGRVNEQFF
j_call: TRBJ2-7; clone_size: few; v_call: TRBV19; d_call: TRBD2; cdr3_nt: TGTGCCAGTAGTTATTCTAGCGGAGCCCTCTACGAGCAGTACTTC; cdr3_aa: CASSYSSGALYEQYF
j_call: TRBJ2-7; clone_size: .; v_call: TRBV5-6; d_call: .; cdr3_nt: TGTGCCAGCAGCTTGGAGGCCAGCGGGTTCTCCTACGAGCAGTACTTC; cdr3_aa: CASSLEASGFSYEQYF
j_call: TRBJ2-7; clone_size: few; v_call: TRBV28; d_call: TRBD1; cdr3_nt: TGTGCCAGCAGTTCCCCGGGACAGGGGCTCTACGAGCAGTACTTC; cdr3_aa: CASSSPGQGLYEQYF
j_call: TRBJ2-6; clone_size: .; v_call: TRBV28; d_call: TRBD1; cdr3_nt: TGTGCCAGCAGTCCCTCTGGGACAGGGGCCTCTGGGGCCAACGTCCTGACTTTC; cdr3_aa: CASSPSGTGASGANVLTF
j_call: TRBJ2-3; clone_size: few; v_call: TRBV28; d_call: .; cdr3_nt: TGTGCCAGCACGGTCGGGCAGGGGCTCACAGATACGCAGTATTTT; cdr3_aa: CASTVGQGLTDTQYF
j_call: TRBJ1-1; clone_size: .; v_call: TRBV29-1; d_call: .; cdr3_nt: TGCAGCGTTGCACAGGGATGGAACACTGAAGCTTTCTTT; cdr3_aa: CSVAQGWNTEAFF
j_call: TRBJ2-7; clone_size: .; v_call: TRBV19; d_call: TRBD1; cdr3_nt: TGTGCCAGTAGTATTCCAGGGGGCTACGAGCAGTACTTC; cdr3_aa: CASSIPGGYEQYF
j_call: TRBJ2-1; clone_size: .; v_call: TRBV9; d_call: .; cdr3_nt: TGTGCCAGCAGCGTGGAGGGCCGAGGGTACAATGAGCAGTTCTTC; cdr3_aa: CASSVEGRGYNEQFF
j_call: TRBJ2-7; clone_size: .; v_call: TRBV5-1; d_call: TRBD1; cdr3_nt: TGCGCCAGCAGCGCGAACCGGGACAGGGGTTACGAGCAGTACTTC; cdr3_aa: CASSANRDRGYEQYF
j_call: TRBJ2-7; clone_size: .; v_call: TRBV14; d_call: .; cdr3_nt: TGTGCCAGCAGCCGCCTTGGGGGGGCGATTTACGAGCAGTACTTC; cdr3_aa: CASSRLGGAIYEQYF
j_call: TRBJ2-1; clone_size: .; v_call: TRBV15; d_call: .; cdr3_nt: TGTGCCACCAGCAGAGATCGGGAGAACAGGGGCCGCAATGAGCAGTTCTTC; cdr3_aa: CATSRDRENRGRNEQFF
j_call: TRBJ1-5; clone_size: .; v_call: TRBV28; d_call: .; cdr3_nt: TGTGCCAGCAGTCCCCATCGCGGGAATAGCAATCAGCCCCAGCATTTT; cdr3_aa: CASSPHRGNSNQPQHF
j_call: TRBJ1-3; clone_size: .; v_call: TRBV30; d_call: TRBD1; cdr3_nt: TGTGCCTGGAGCCGGGACAGGGTACCCTCTGGAAACACCATATATTTT; cdr3_aa: CAWSRDRVPSGNTIYF
j_call: TRBJ1-2; clone_size: .; v_call: TRBV2; d_call: TRBD1; cdr3_nt: TGTGCCAGCGAGACAGGGAGCCATGGCTACACCTTC; cdr3_aa: CASETGSHGYTF
j_call: TRBJ2-1; clone_size: .; v_call: TRBV10-3; d_call: TRBD2; cdr3_nt: TGTGCCAGCGCAAGGACTAGCGCCGATGAGCAGTTCTTC; cdr3_aa: CASARTSADEQFF
j_call: TRBJ1-3; clone_size: .; v_call: TRBV30; d_call: .; cdr3_nt: TGTGCCCGCACCAAAAAGGGGACATCCGGTTCGGGAAACACCATATATTTT; cdr3_aa: CARTKKGTSGSGNTIYF
j_call: TRBJ2-1; clone_size: .; v_call: TRBV13; d_call: TRBD2; cdr3_nt: TGTGCCAGCAGCCACCGGACTAGGCGAATATCCTACAATGAGCAGTTCTTC; cdr3_aa: CASSHRTRRISYNEQFF
j_call: TRBJ1-2; clone_size: .; v_call: TRBV28; d_call: .; cdr3_nt: TGTGCCAGCAGTTTCAGGGGTTCCTACTATGGCTACACCTTC; cdr3_aa: CASSFRGSYYGYTF
j_call: TRBJ2-1; clone_size: .; v_call: TRBV27; d_call: TRBD1; cdr3_nt: TGTGCCAGCAGTGACTACAGGGGGGATAATGAGCAGTTCTTC; cdr3_aa: CASSDYRGDNEQFF
j_call: TRBJ2-5; clone_size: .; v_call: TRBV5-1; d_call: TRBD1; cdr3_nt: TGCGCCAGCAGCCGGACGGGACAGGGGGAGACCCAGTACTTC; cdr3_aa: CASSRTGQGETQYF
j_call: TRBJ1-2; clone_size: .; v_call: TRBV9; d_call: TRBD1; cdr3_nt: TGTGCCAGCAGCGTTGGACAGGGGGCTTTTTATGGCTACACCTTC; cdr3_aa: CASSVGQGAFYGYTF
j_call: TRBJ1-1; clone_size: .; v_call: TRBV27; d_call: TRBD1; cdr3_nt: TGTGCCAGCAGTTATTACCGGGACAGAAACACTGAAGCTTTCTTT; cdr3_aa: CASSYYRDRNTEAFF
j_call: TRBJ2-3; clone_size: .; v_call: TRBV11-2; d_call: .; cdr3_nt: TGTGCCAGCAGCTTAGATTCAGGGGTAGATACGCAGTATTTT; cdr3_aa: CASSLDSGVDTQYF
j_call: TRBJ2-7; clone_size: .; v_call: TRBV27; d_call: TRBD2; cdr3_nt: TGTGCCAGCAGTTTCGCGAGCGGGACTAGCTTTAACGAGCAGTACTTC; cdr3_aa: CASSFASGTSFNEQYF
j_call: TRBJ2-2; clone_size: .; v_call: TRBV30; d_call: TRBD2; cdr3_nt: TGTGCCTGGAGGGGGGGGTTTAGCGGGGAGCTGTTTTTT; cdr3_aa: CAWRGGFSGELFF
j_call: TRBJ1-1; clone_size: .; v_call: TRBV11-1; d_call: .; cdr3_nt: TGTGCCAGCAGCTTCCCGGGGAGAAGAACTGAAGCTTTCTTT; cdr3_aa: CASSFPGRRTEAFF
j_call: TRBJ2-1; clone_size: .; v_call: TRBV5-4; d_call: TRBD1; cdr3_nt: TGTGCCAGCAGCCAGAGGACAGGCAACAATGAGCAGTTCTTC; cdr3_aa: CASSQRTGNNEQFF
j_call: TRBJ1-2; clone_size: .; v_call: TRBV5-5; d_call: .; cdr3_nt: TGTGCCAGCAGCTTGACAAAAAACTATGGCTACACCTTC; cdr3_aa: CASSLTKNYGYTF
j_call: TRBJ1-6; clone_size: .; v_call: TRBV6-5; d_call: TRBD1; cdr3_nt: TGTGCCAGCAGTTCGACAGGGATCGGTTCACCCCTCCACTTT; cdr3_aa: CASSSTGIGSPLHF
j_call: TRBJ2-5; clone_size: .; v_call: TRBV6-5; d_call: TRBD2; cdr3_nt: TGTGCCAGCAGTTCCGAAATAGCGGGACCCCAAGAGACCCAGTACTTC; cdr3_aa: CASSSEIAGPQETQYF
j_call: TRBJ1-1; clone_size: .; v_call: TRBV18; d_call: .; cdr3_nt: TGTGCCAGCTCCCCCCGACAGAGGTCAGACACTGAAGCTTTCTTT; cdr3_aa: CASSPRQRSDTEAFF
j_call: TRBJ2-5; clone_size: .; v_call: TRBV5-1; d_call: TRBD1; cdr3_nt: TGCGCCAGCAGCTCCCAGGGGGTTGGAGAGACCCAGTACTTC; cdr3_aa: CASSSQGVGETQYF
j_call: TRBJ2-7; clone_size: .; v_call: TRBV28; d_call: .; cdr3_nt: TGTGCCAGCAGTTTAGTACAGGGAAGGAACGAGCAGTACTTC; cdr3_aa: CASSLVQGRNEQYF
j_call: TRBJ1-2; clone_size: .; v_call: TRBV28; d_call: .; cdr3_nt: TGTGCCAGCAGTTTTTTACGGGGGGATTCTGGCTACACCTTC; cdr3_aa: CASSFLRGDSGYTF
j_call: TRBJ2-2; clone_size: .; v_call: TRBV10-2; d_call: TRBD2; cdr3_nt: TGCGCCAGCAGTCGAACTAGCGGGAGGGCCGACACCGGGGAGCTGTTTTTT; cdr3_aa: CASSRTSGRADTGELFF
j_call: TRBJ2-7; clone_size: .; v_call: TRBV9; d_call: TRBD1; cdr3_nt: TGTGCCAGCAGCGCCGGGACAGGGAGCCCCTACGAGCAGTACTTC; cdr3_aa: CASSAGTGSPYEQYF
j_call: TRBJ2-6; clone_size: .; v_call: TRBV7-8; d_call: TRBD1; cdr3_nt: TGTGCCAGCAGCTCCCCGGACTCCAGGGGGCGTCACTCTGGGGCCAACGTCCTGACTTTC; cdr3_aa: CASSSPDSRGRHSGANVLTF
j_call: TRBJ2-7; clone_size: .; v_call: TRBV28; d_call: TRBD1; cdr3_nt: TGTGCCAGCGTCCCAGTGACAGGGGACGAGCAGTACTTC; cdr3_aa: CASVPVTGDEQYF
j_call: TRBJ2-5; clone_size: .; v_call: TRBV30; d_call: .; cdr3_nt: TGTGCCTGGAGTGTTGTTCAGGGAGAGACCCAGTACTTC; cdr3_aa: CAWSVVQGETQYF
j_call: TRBJ1-6; clone_size: .; v_call: TRBV9; d_call: .; cdr3_nt: TGTGCCAGCAGCTCGACGGGTGGAAATTCACCCCTCCACTTT; cdr3_aa: CASSSTGGNSPLHF
j_call: TRBJ1-1; clone_size: few; v_call: TRBV5-1; d_call: .; cdr3_nt: TGCGCCAGCAGCTTGGCCGCAGAGAACACTGAAGCTTTCTTT; cdr3_aa: CASSLAAENTEAFF
j_call: TRBJ1-1; clone_size: .; v_call: TRBV7-9; d_call: .; cdr3_nt: TGTGCCAGCAGCCCACAGGGTAACACTGAAGCTTTCTTT; cdr3_aa: CASSPQGNTEAFF
j_call: TRBJ2-7; clone_size: .; v_call: TRBV4-2; d_call: .; cdr3_nt: TGTGCCAGCAGCCAAGATACGACGACTAATTACGAGCAGTACTTC; cdr3_aa: CASSQDTTTNYEQYF
j_call: TRBJ1-2; clone_size: .; v_call: TRBV28; d_call: .; cdr3_nt: TGTGCCAGCAGTTTATTCACAGGGCCCTATGGCTACACCTTC; cdr3_aa: CASSLFTGPYGYTF
j_call: TRBJ2-3; clone_size: few; v_call: TRBV5-4; d_call: .; cdr3_nt: TGTGCCAGCAGAGAGGACTACCCTATTTCCACAGATACGCAGTATTTT; cdr3_aa: CASREDYPISTDTQYF
j_call: TRBJ2-7; clone_size: .; v_call: TRBV28; d_call: TRBD1; cdr3_nt: TGTGCCAGCAGTTTAGGGGCAGGGGGAGAAGAGCAGTACTTC; cdr3_aa: CASSLGAGGEEQYF
j_call: TRBJ2-5; clone_size: once; v_call: TRBV7-9; d_call: TRBD2; cdr3_nt: TGTGCCAGCAGCCCCCAGAACACTTTGGGACTAGCGGGAGAAGAGACCCAGTACTTC; cdr3_aa: CASSPQNTLGLAGEETQYF